A single sample is the source of the 27 T cell receptor beta chains below, sequenced in a study of blood T cell repertoires in COVID-19. Only in-frame clones appear in the TCRdb table, and some are missing; sequencing was by immunoSEQ multiplex PCR. The sample holds about 280,000 clones; approximately 85% are singletons and the top ten take about an eighth. Specimen: peripheral blood. The receptors were sampled from a human donor in a cohort sampled during active COVID-19.

A few counts support this clone. The chain employs TRBV29-1 and TRBJ2-1; no clear D. This CDR3 contains 11 residues. V shed 3 bases and J shed 9 bases, with 9 bases lying between them. Germline CDR1 is SQVTM and CDR2 is ANQGSEA. The CDR3 DNA is TGCAGCGTTGATTTAGTGCCTGAGCAGTTCTTC. Translating gives CSVDLVPEQFF.

This sequence joins TRBV21-1 and TRBJ2-3; no DNA check was done on the table's D call, TRBD2. TRBV21-1 is classified as a pseudogene. The CDR3 is 12 residues long. CDR3 sequence (DNA): TGTGCCAGCAGCGTAGTGGTTGATACGCAGTATTTT. Its translation: CASSVVVDTQYF.

The chain combines TRBV29-1 with TRBJ2-7, with 11 bases aligning to TRBD2. The J segment lost 1 base and the V segment lost 7 bases, leaving 12 bases of the junction unmatched. CDR3 size: 16 residues. Germline CDR1 reads SQVTM; CDR2 reads ANQGSEA. DNA for the CDR3: TGCAGCGCCCAGGTGAGGACTAGCGGGTCTTCCTACGAGCAGTACTTC. This translates into CSAQVRTSGSSYEQYF.

This clone came up many times. This chain connects TRBV6-5 to TRBJ2-1, with D perhaps matching TRBD2 (6 bases). V lost 5 bases to trimming and J lost 7 bases, with 15 bases between them. The CDR3 sequence is 14 residues long. CDR1 and CDR2 from the germline V gene are MNHEY and SVGAGI. The CDR3 DNA reads TGTGCCAGCAGTCGCGTCGGCGGGGAAAATGAGCAGTTCTTC. Translation: CASSRVGGENEQFF.

The chain has TRBV27 and TRBJ2-6; tentative D call: TRBD1 (5 bases). The germline V gene has CDR1 MNHEY and CDR2 SMNVEV (reference sequence). The CDR3 is made up of 16 amino acids. V gave up 3 bases and J gave up 0 bases, with 9 bases separating them. The CDR3 DNA is TGTGCCAGCAGTTTCTTGCAGGGCTCTGGGGCCAACGTCCTGACTTTC. Its translation is CASSFLQGSGANVLTF.

The rearrangement joins TRBV11-2 to TRBJ2-1; TRBD2 aligns across 10 bases. The CDR3 extends over 16 amino acids. V lost 5 bases and J lost 6; bases outside the gene matches: 10. Germline values: CDR1 SGHAT, CDR2 FQNNGV. CDR3: CASSPTGSGRRNEQFF. The CDR3 DNA follows: TGTGCCAGCAGCCCAACCGGTAGCGGGAGGCGCAATGAGCAGTTCTTC.

The V and J genes are TRBV10-3 and TRBJ2-3; 7 nucleotides line up with TRBD1. The CDR3 extends over 12 amino acids. Germline CDR1 ENHRY, CDR2 SYGVKD. J gave up 0 bases and V 11 bases, and 2 bases lay outside the gene matches. CDR3 nucleotide sequence: TGTGCCTCGGGACAGAGCACAGATACGCAGTATTTT. Translated, it gives CASGQSTDTQYF.

The chain links TRBV7-9 to TRBJ2-1; 10 nucleotides line up with TRBD1. The germline CDR1 and CDR2 sequences are SEHNR and FQNEAQ (reference sequence). CDR3 size: 13 residues. Trimming took 9 bases from V and 5 from J; bases not matched to a gene: 4. This chain's CDR3 is CARSGQGNNEQFF. DNA of the CDR3: TGTGCCAGATCGGGACAGGGGAACAATGAGCAGTTCTTC.

This clone has more than one count but fewer than ten. The chain carries TRBV7-9 and TRBJ2-2; 7 nucleotides align to TRBD2. V lost 6 bases and J lost 1; bases outside the gene matches: 5. CDR3 size: 15 residues. Germline values: CDR1 SEHNR, CDR2 FQNEAQ (reference sequence). CDR3 sequence (DNA): TGTGCCAGCAGTCGCGGGAGCTGGAACACCGGGGAGCTGTTTTTT. It yields the protein CASSRGSWNTGELFF.

The chain uses TRBV5-1 and TRBJ2-7; 10 bases map to TRBD2. The CDR3 contains 15 residues. V was clipped by 4 bases and J by 7 bases; unmatched bases: 11. Germline loops: CDR1 SGHRS, CDR2 YFSETQ. The DNA for the CDR3 is TGCGCCAGCAGCGTAACTAGCGGGACTCTACTAGAGCAGTACTTC. Translation: CASSVTSGTLLEQYF.

The chain uses TRBV7-2 and TRBJ2-2, with D possibly matching TRBD2 (5 bases). Germline CDR1 and CDR2: SGHTA and FQGNSA. This CDR3 has 13 amino acids. Trimming stripped 3 bases from V and 5 bases from J, with 7 bases between. CDR3 sequence: CASSFPGTGELFF. The DNA for the CDR3 is TGTGCCAGCAGCTTCCCGGGGACCGGGGAGCTGTTTTTT.

The CDR3 loop reads CASSLSGGSGYGYTF. The CDR3 DNA reads TGTGCCAGCAGCTTGTCAGGGGGCTCCGGCTATGGCTACACCTTC. This chain joins TRBV7-9 and TRBJ1-2; 8 nucleotides agree with TRBD1. The CDR3 is 15 residues long. V shed 3 bases, J shed 4 bases, and the junction held 7 bases outside the gene matches. Germline assignment: CDR1 SEHNR and CDR2 FQNEAQ (reference sequence).

The rearrangement links TRBV6-6 to TRBJ2-5; D is undetermined. CDR1 is MNHNY, CDR2 SVGAGI, per germline (reference sequence). With 5 bases removed from V and 0 bases from J, the gap between germline ends came to 7 bases. The CDR3 is made up of 13 amino acids. CDR3 region: CASSPSYQETQYF. For the CDR3, the DNA is TGTGCCAGCAGTCCGAGTTACCAAGAGACCCAGTACTTC.

The V call is TRBV9, the J call TRBJ1-1, with TRBD1 identical over 7 bases. The trim removed 5 bases at V and 4 bases at J, leaving 20 bases unmatched. Germline V lookup: CDR1 SGDLS, CDR2 YYNGEE. CDR3 length equals 18 residues. The DNA for the CDR3 is TGTGCCAGCAGTTCCGCACCGGGACAGAGGGCCAGAGGCACTGAAGCTTTCTTT. It yields the protein CASSSAPGQRARGTEAFF.

The chain joins TRBV3-1 (or the pseudogene TRBV3-2) to TRBJ2-7; 10 positions match TRBD2. The CDR3 is 15 amino acids. Germline V gene sequence: CDR1 LGHDT, CDR2 YNNKEL (reference sequence). Germline trimming cut 5 bases from V and 2 bases from J; bases unmatched to any gene: 6. As DNA, the CDR3 is TGTGCCAGCAGCACCCGGACTAGCGGCCCCTACGAGCAGTACTTC. This gives the protein CASSTRTSGPYEQYF.

The V call is TRBV5-5, the J call TRBJ2-7; 11 positions match TRBD1. The CDR3 extends over 16 amino acids. Germline V gene data show CDR1 as SGHKS and CDR2 as YYEKEE (reference sequence). Germline trimming cut 5 bases from V and 1 base from J; bases unmatched to any gene: 8. CDR3 sequence (DNA): TGTGCCAGCAGTAAAGGACAGGGGGCTTTATCCTACGAGCAGTACTTC. Translation: CASSKGQGALSYEQYF.

The chain combines TRBV6-5 with TRBJ1-2; maybe TRBD1 (5 bases). The V gene's germline CDR1 is MNHEY and CDR2 SVGAGI. Between the trimmed V and J ends, which lost 7 bases and 2 bases, there was a span of 8 bases. The CDR3 runs to 12 residues. The CDR3 bases are TGTGCCAGCAACGACAGAAACTATGGCTACACCTTC. Its translation is CASNDRNYGYTF.

CDR3 nucleotides: TGCGCCAGCGCGGGAGGGCCGGTAGATACGCAGTATTTT. This codes for CASAGGPVDTQYF. The chain couples TRBV10-1 to TRBJ2-3, with TRBD2 matching 9 bases. With 8 bases clipped from V and 5 bases from J, the junction kept 5 bases outside the gene matches. Germline CDR1 reads WNHNN; CDR2 reads SYGVQD (reference sequence). This CDR3 is 13 amino acids long.

This chain connects TRBV5-1 to TRBJ2-7; D is undetermined. The CDR3 is made up of 15 amino acids. Germline V gene lookup returns CDR1 SGHRS and CDR2 YFSETQ. Trimming took off 0 bases at V and 5 bases at J, with 15 bases between the two ends. The CDR3 coding sequence is TGCGCCAGCAGCTTGGCCTCTGGTATAGTCCACGAGCAGTACTTC. Translation gives CASSLASGIVHEQYF.

The rearrangement joins TRBV5-1 to TRBJ1-1; D unresolved. The CDR3 runs to 14 residues. The V end was cut by 1 base, the J end by 1 base, with 8 bases between. From germline, CDR1 is SGHRS and CDR2 YFSETQ. CDR3 sequence: CASSLTAGNTEAFF. The CDR3 region has the DNA TGCGCCAGCAGCTTGACTGCGGGGAACACTGAAGCTTTCTTT.

The chain joins TRBV28 to TRBJ2-3; 8 bases are a match to TRBD2. Germline CDR1 MDHEN, CDR2 SYDVKM. The J segment lost 0 bases and the V segment lost 11 bases, leaving 13 bases of the junction unmatched. The length of the CDR3 is 16 residues. The CDR3 sequence: CAGRAGGHTSTDTQYF. The DNA for the CDR3 is TGTGCCGGTAGGGCGGGAGGACATACTAGCACAGATACGCAGTATTTT.

The J gene is TRBJ2-1, the V gene TRBV19; D is possibly TRBD2 (5 bases). The germline CDR1 and CDR2 sequences are LNHDA and SQIVND (reference sequence). The V gene lost 0 bases and the J gene lost 0 bases, with 15 bases spanning the gap. This CDR3 comprises 18 residues. CDR3 loop: CASSIDPPSTSSYNEQFF. The CDR3 nucleotides read TGTGCCAGTAGTATAGATCCCCCTAGCACGAGCTCCTACAATGAGCAGTTCTTC.

The genes are TRBV5-1 and TRBJ2-2; D is unclear. The ends were cut back, 1 base at V and 2 bases at J, with 9 bases in the middle. The CDR3 spans 15 residues. Germline CDR1 SGHRS, CDR2 YFSETQ. CDR3 bases: TGCGCCAGCAGCTTGTCCTTGTCTAACACCGGGGAGCTGTTTTTT. It specifies CASSLSLSNTGELFF.

The V call is TRBV7-2, the J call TRBJ2-5, with a tentative D call TRBD1 (6 bases). Looked up from germline, CDR1 is SGHTA and CDR2 is FQGNSA. Trimming stripped 0 bases from V and 5 bases from J, with 19 bases between. The CDR3 extends over 17 amino acids. CDR3 nucleotide sequence: TGTGCCAGCAGCTTAGCGCGGGCAGGGGCCCCCAGGGAGACCCAGTACTTC. Translation gives CASSLARAGAPRETQYF. The whole variable domain, remainder taken from reference TRBV7-2 and TRBJ2-5, is GAGVSQSPSNKVTEKGKDVELRCDPISGHTALYWYRQSLGQGLEFLIYFQGNSAPDKSGLPSDRFSAERTGGSVSTLTIQRTQQEDSAVYLCASSLARAGAPRETQYFGPGTRLLVL.

This rearrangement joins TRBV6-1 to TRBJ2-1; D gene uncertain. Trimming stripped 2 bases from V and 9 bases from J, with 5 bases between. This CDR3 is built from 11 residues. Germline values: CDR1 MNHNS, CDR2 SASEGT. In nucleotides, the CDR3 is TGTGCCAGCAGTGAAATCCGTGAGCAGTTCTTC. It encodes CASSEIREQFF.

The V and J genes are TRBV5-6 and TRBJ2-3; weak D call: TRBD2 (5 bases). Germline assignment: CDR1 SGHDT and CDR2 YYEEEE. The CDR3 is 14 residues long. Trimming shortened V by 4 bases and J by 6 bases, and 15 bases separated the two germline ends. CDR3: CASSPDITGDTQYF. The CDR3, as DNA: TGTGCCAGCAGCCCAGATATCACGGGGGATACGCAGTATTTT. Looking up the rest from reference TRBV5-6 and TRBJ2-3 gives the full variable domain: DAGVTQSPTHLIKTRGQQVTLRCSPKSGHDTVSWYQQALGQGPQFIFQYYEEEERQRGNFPDRFSGHQFPNYSSELNVNALLLGDSALYLCASSPDITGDTQYFGPGTRLTVL.

The DNA for the CDR3 is TGTGCCAGCAGTTATCCCGACAGGGACACTGAAGCTTTCTTT. This sequence encodes CASSYPDRDTEAFF. The chain combines TRBV6-2 or TRBV6-3 with TRBJ1-1; 7 bases map to TRBD1. This CDR3 spans 14 amino acids. V gave up 3 bases and J gave up 3 bases; unmatched junction bases: 4. CDR1 is MNHEY and CDR2 is SVGEGT in the germline V gene.